This T cell receptor beta chain was sequenced in a study of T cell responses to AZD1222 COVID-19 vaccine. The method was immunoSEQ multiplex PCR; TCRdb's version includes in-frame clones alone and lacks a portion of them. This table holds about 34,000 clones, approximately 78% found once. Study-wide results and limits: Spike was spanned by vaccine-associated CD4 TCRs, which were dominant at 160-218 and 743-854. Clonal diversity was possibly underestimated; the donors were predominantly white British and more often female. Baseline seropositivity occurred in only six AZD1222 recipients. Repertoires were sampled only after the peak T cell response.

Concerning this clone: Its antigen is not identified. No DNA is shown, since the ends of the CDR3 on it are uncertain; the CDR3 is the one TCRdb lists.

The CDR3 is made up of 15 amino acids, end residues included. The germline V gene encodes CDR1 MNHEY and CDR2 SVGAGI. The sequence was collected from an adult who received the AZD1222 COVID-19 vaccine. The sample was peripheral blood, taken 28 days after the second AZD1222 dose. V gene TRBV6-5 combines with J gene TRBJ1-5; the listed D gene, TRBD1, was not tested against the DNA. The CDR3 here is CASSSSTESNQPQHF.